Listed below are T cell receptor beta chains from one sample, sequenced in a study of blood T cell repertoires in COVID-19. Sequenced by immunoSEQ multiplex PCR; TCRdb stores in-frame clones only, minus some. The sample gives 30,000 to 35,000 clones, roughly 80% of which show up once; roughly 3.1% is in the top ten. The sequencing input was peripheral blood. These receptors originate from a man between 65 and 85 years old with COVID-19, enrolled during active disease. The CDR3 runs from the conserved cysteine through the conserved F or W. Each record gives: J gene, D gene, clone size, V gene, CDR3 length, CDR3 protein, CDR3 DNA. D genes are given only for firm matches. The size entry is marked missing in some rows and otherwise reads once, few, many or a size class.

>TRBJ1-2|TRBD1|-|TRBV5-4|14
CASSSLTGSYGYTF
TGTGCCAGCAGCTCATTGACAGGGAGTTATGGCTACACCTTC
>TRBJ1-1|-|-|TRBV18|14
CASSPYPQGTEAFF
TGTGCCAGCTCACCCTATCCCCAGGGCACTGAAGCTTTCTTT
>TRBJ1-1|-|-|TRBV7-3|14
CASSLKRLNTEAFF
TGTGCCAGCAGCTTAAAACGGTTGAACACTGAAGCTTTCTTT
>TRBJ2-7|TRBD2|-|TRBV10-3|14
CAIRDGGRGHEQYF
TGTGCCATCAGGGACGGCGGGAGGGGTCACGAGCAGTACTTC
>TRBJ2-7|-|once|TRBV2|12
CASRSDSYEQYF
TGTGCCAGCAGGTCAGACTCCTACGAGCAGTACTTC
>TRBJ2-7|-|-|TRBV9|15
CASSGGMGPLEEQYF
TGTGCCAGCAGCGGGGGTATGGGGCCTCTTGAAGAGCAGTACTTC
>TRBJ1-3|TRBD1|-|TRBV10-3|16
CAISAATGHSGNTIYF
TGTGCCATCTCGGCGGCGACAGGGCACTCTGGAAACACCATATATTTT
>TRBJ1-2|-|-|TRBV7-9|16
CASSLFDFGTNYGYTF
TGTGCCAGCAGCTTATTTGACTTCGGGACTAACTATGGCTACACCTTC
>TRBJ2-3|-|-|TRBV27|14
CASSFSQSTDTQYF
TGTGCCAGCAGTTTCTCACAGAGCACAGATACGCAGTATTTT
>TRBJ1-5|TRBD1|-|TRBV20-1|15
CSASYRGYGNQPQHF
TGCAGTGCTAGTTACAGGGGCTATGGCAATCAGCCCCAGCATTTT
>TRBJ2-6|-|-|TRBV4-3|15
CASSPVTAGANVLTF
TGCGCCAGCAGCCCCGTGACAGCTGGGGCCAACGTCCTGACTTTC
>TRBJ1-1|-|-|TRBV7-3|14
CASSLTAANTEAFF
TGTGCCAGCAGCTTGACAGCCGCCAACACTGAAGCTTTCTTT
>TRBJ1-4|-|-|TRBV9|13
CASSVSDYEKLFF
TGTGCCAGCAGCGTAAGCGACTATGAAAAACTGTTTTTT
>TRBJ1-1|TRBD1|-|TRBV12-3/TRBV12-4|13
CASSRDRFTEAFF
TGTGCCAGCAGCCGGGACAGATTCACTGAAGCTTTCTTT
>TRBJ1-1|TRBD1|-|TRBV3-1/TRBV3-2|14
CASRRDRLNTEAFF
TGTGCCAGCAGACGGGACAGGTTAAACACTGAAGCTTTCTTT